What follows is one T cell receptor beta chain and its context. How the authors handled the data: Amplification of reference gene primers provided the estimated nucleated cell counts. Libraries were prepared by immunoSEQ multiplex PCR; TCRdb keeps only in-frame clonotypes and omits some of them. Clone size and V and J calls were adopted from that table, with D and trimming inferred from the DNA. The table has 250,000 to 300,000 clones, approximately 80% seen once. The CDR3 contains 14 residues. Looked up from germline, CDR1 is MNHEY and CDR2 is SVGAGI. J gave up 7 bases and V 5 bases, and 10 bases lay outside the gene matches. These data belong to a study of blood T cell repertoires in COVID-19.

Sequencing was performed on peripheral blood. The origin of this receptor is a woman aged 60-75 years with active or convalescent COVID-19. This sequence joins TRBV6-5 and TRBJ1-2, with 7 bases identical to TRBD1. DNA for the CDR3: TGTGCCAGCAGTATCCGGACAGGCGTCTCTGGCTACACCTTC. This translates into CASSIRTGVSGYTF.